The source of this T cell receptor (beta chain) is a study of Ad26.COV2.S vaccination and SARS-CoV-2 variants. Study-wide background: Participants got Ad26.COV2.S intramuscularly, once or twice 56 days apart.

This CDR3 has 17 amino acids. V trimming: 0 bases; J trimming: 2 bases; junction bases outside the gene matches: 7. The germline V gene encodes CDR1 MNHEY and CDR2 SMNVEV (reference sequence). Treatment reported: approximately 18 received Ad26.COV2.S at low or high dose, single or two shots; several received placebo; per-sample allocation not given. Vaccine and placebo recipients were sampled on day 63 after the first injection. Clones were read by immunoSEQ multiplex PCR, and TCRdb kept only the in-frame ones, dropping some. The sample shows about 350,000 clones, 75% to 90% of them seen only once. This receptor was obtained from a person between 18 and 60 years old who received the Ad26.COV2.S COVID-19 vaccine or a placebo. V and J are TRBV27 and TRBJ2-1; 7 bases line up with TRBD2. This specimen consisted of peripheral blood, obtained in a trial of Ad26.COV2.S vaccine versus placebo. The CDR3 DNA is TGTGCCAGCAGTTTATCCCCCCCTAGCGGTACCTACAATGAGCAGTTCTTC. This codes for CASSLSPPSGTYNEQFF.